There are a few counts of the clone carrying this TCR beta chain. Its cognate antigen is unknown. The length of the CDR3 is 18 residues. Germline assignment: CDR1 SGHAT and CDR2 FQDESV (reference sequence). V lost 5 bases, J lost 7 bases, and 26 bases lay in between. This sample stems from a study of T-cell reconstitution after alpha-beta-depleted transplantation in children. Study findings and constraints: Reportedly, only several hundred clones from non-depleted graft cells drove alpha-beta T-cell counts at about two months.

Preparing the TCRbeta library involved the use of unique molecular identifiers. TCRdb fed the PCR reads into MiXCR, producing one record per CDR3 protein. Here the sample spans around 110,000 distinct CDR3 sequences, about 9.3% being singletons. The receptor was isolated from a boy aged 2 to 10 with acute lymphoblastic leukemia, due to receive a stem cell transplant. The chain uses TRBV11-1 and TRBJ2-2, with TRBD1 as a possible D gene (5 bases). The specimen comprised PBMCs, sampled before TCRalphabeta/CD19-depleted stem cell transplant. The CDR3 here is CASSRSWQGQAGDGELFF. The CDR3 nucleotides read TGTGCCAGCAGCAGATCCTGGCAGGGCCAGGCCGGCGACGGGGAGCTGTTTTTT. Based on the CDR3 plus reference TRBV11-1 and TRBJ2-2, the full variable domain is EAEVAQSPRYKITEKSQAVAFWCDPISGHATLYWYRQILGQGPELLVQFQDESVVDDSQLPKDRFSAERLKGVDSTLKIQPAELGDSAMYLCASSRSWQGQAGDGELFFGEGSRLTVL.